This T cell receptor beta chain was sequenced during a study of T cells in Graves' hyperthyroidism and ophthalmopathy. Study results and caveats: The model foresaw ophthalmopathy a median approximately 6.3 months prior to onset.

Germline CDR1 reads MNHEY; CDR2 reads SVGEGT. The CDR3 sequence is 12 residues long. V was clipped by 2 bases and J by 9 bases, with 10 bases between them. Amplified TCR beta CDR3 regions derived from RNA transcripts. The study used the HTBI primer set for a first-round RT-PCR of the TCR CDR3. TCRdb re-derived calls from the multiplex PCR reads in MiXCR, one entry per CDR3 protein. The table shows 370,000 or so distinct CDR3 sequences, with approximately 13% occurring only once. This clonotype was detected only a few times. Its antigen is unknown. The blood sample predates any ophthalmopathy symptoms, coming from first hyperthyroidism diagnosis.

Source material: blood. The gene calls are TRBV6-2 or TRBV6-3 and TRBJ1-2, with D unresolved. This TCR came from a man aged 25-40 years with Graves' hyperthyroidism that later progressed to Graves' ophthalmopathy. The CDR3 sequence: CASSYKGRSYTF. The CDR3 nucleotides read TGTGCCAGCAGTTACAAGGGTAGGAGCTACACCTTC.